The entry that follows covers one T cell receptor beta chain sequence. The antigen is undetermined. This CDR3 has 14 amino acids. V lost 2 bases, J lost 6 bases, and 10 bases lay in between. Germline V lookup: CDR1 LNHNV, CDR2 YYDKDF (reference sequence). This PCR relied on a set of 60 Vbeta primers and 13 Jbeta primers. Only in-frame clones appear in the TCRdb table, and some are missing; sequencing was by immunoSEQ multiplex PCR. The sample holds about 190,000 clones, 87% seen once. The data were taken from a study of cytomegalovirus exposure and HLA in healthy donors. Overall study results and limits: Reported performance of the classifier showed diagnosis of cytomegalovirus status with high specificity and sensitivity. The authors later found most CMV-associated TCR beta chains appeared HLA-restricted. Most TCR beta V segments were productive about 87% or about 30% of the time in an earlier analysis.

The sequence was obtained from a man between 25 and 39 years old in good health and CMV-seronegative. The sample taken for sequencing was PBMCs. The chain uses TRBV15 and TRBJ2-2; D is ambiguous. CDR3 DNA: TGTGCCACCAGCAGAAGAACAACCGCCGGGGAGCTGTTTTTT. Translation: CATSRRTTAGELFF.